This entry is about one T cell receptor beta chain. V lost 1 base, J lost 5 bases, and 11 bases lay in between. CDR1 is SGHDN, CDR2 FVKESK, per germline. This CDR3 spans 14 amino acids. In the source study's methods: Out-of-frame sequences were removed, leaving 2,000,000 or so distinct TCRbeta sequences. Sequencing used immunoSEQ multiplex PCR; TCRdb keeps in-frame clones, though not all of them. V and J calls plus clone size are reproduced from that table; the DNA served to infer D and trimming. Counted here are about 73,000 clones, 75% to 85% occurring once; the ten biggest clones make up roughly 2.6%. The sort gate was single viable CD3+CD4+CD8-CD45RO+ cells for memory CD4+ T cells. Donors' CMV status reflects serum IgG against pp150, pp28, p38, p52. This record comes from a study of memory CD4+ T cells and cytomegalovirus serostatus.

Sequenced material: memory CD4+ T cells from blood. The V call is TRBV14, the J call TRBJ1-1; weak D call: TRBD1 (6 bases). This receptor was taken from an adult in good health and CMV-seropositive. The CDR3 region is CASSQVRGETEAFF. DNA of the CDR3: TGTGCCAGCAGCCAAGTAAGGGGGGAGACTGAAGCTTTCTTT.